This T cell receptor beta chain emerged from a study of vaccination effects on CD4 cells after COVID-19. Study background: Expansion of antigen-specific CD4+ T cells with viral peptide pools was carried out by the ViraFEST assay before sequencing.

Some clones are missing from TCRdb's copy, which holds only in-frame ones; the method was immunoSEQ multiplex PCR. The sample shows about 73,000 clones, around 69% of them seen only once. CD4+ T cells were isolated after around ten days of culture. Each participant was given two doses of one vaccine (BNT162b2 or mRNA-1273). General study findings and limits: Whether induced by infection or by vaccine, clones showed marked clonal contraction late after vaccination.

CDR3 length: 13 amino acids. The ends lost 4 bases at V and 4 bases at J; junction bases unmatched: 2. Germline CDR1 is KGHDR and CDR2 is SFDVKD. In the case of this clone: The antigen remains unidentified.

This TCR derives from a human donor who received a COVID-19 vaccine. Sample: CD4+ T cells from PBMCs cultured without peptide, taken after COVID-19 vaccination. The rearrangement joins TRBV24-1 to TRBJ1-2; 7 bases fit TRBD1. CDR3 coding DNA: TGTGCCACCAGTGAACGGACAGGCTATGGCTACACCTTC. It translates to CATSERTGYGYTF.